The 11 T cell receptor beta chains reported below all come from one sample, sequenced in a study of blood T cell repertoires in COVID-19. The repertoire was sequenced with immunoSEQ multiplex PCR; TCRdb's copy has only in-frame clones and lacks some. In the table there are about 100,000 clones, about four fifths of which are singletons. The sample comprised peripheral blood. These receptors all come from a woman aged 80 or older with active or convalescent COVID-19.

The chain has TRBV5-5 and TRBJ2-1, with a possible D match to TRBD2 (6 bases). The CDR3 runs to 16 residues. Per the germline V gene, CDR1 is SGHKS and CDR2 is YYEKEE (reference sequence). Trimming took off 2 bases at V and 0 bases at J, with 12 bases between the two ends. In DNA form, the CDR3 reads TGTGCCAGCAGCTTAGCTAGCGCGAGCTCCTACAATGAGCAGTTCTTC. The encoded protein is CASSLASASSYNEQFF. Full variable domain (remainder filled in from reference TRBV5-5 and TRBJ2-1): DAGVTQSPTHLIKTRGQQVTLRCSPISGHKSVSWYQQVLGQGPQFIFQYYEKEERGRGNFPDRFSARQFPNYSSELNVNALLLGDSALYLCASSLASASSYNEQFFGPGTRLTVL.

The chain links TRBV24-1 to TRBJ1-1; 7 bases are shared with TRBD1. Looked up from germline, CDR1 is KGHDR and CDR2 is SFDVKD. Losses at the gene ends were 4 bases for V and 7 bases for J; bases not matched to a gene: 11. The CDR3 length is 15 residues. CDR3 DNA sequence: TGTGCCACCAGTGACCCGCAGGGGGGTACTGGTGAAGCTTTCTTT. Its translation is CATSDPQGGTGEAFF.

Written as DNA, the CDR3 is TGCGCCAGCAGCCTAATGGATGGCGGAGAGACCCAGTACTTC. It specifies CASSLMDGGETQYF. This chain joins TRBV4-1 and TRBJ2-5; D ambiguous. There are 14 residues in the CDR3. The germline CDR1 and CDR2 sequences are MGHRA and YSYEKL. Trimming cost V 4 bases and J 4 bases, with 13 bases left between them.

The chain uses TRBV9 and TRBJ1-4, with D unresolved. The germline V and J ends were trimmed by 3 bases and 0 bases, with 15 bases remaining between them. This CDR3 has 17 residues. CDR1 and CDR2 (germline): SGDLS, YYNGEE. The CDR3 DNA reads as TGTGCCAGCAGCGCCCGGTCCCGAGAAGCAACTAATGAAAAACTGTTTTTT. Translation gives CASSARSREATNEKLFF.

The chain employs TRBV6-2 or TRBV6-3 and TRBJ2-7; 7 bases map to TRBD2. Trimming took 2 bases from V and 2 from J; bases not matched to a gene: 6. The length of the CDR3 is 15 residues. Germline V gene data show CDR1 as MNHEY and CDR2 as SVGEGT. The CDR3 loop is CASSYASGQPYEQYF. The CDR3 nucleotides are TGTGCCAGCAGTTACGCTAGCGGACAACCCTACGAGCAGTACTTC.

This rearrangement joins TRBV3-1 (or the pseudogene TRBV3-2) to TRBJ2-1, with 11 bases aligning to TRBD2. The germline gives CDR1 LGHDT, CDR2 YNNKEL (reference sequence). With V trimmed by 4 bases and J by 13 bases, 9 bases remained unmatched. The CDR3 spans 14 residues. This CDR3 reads CASSRAGSGGAQFF. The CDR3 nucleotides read TGTGCCAGCAGCCGCGCGGGTAGCGGGGGGGCCCAGTTCTTC.

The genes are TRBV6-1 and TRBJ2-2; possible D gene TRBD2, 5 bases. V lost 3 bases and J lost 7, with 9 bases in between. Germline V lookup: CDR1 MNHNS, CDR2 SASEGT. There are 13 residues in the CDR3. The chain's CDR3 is CASSDQEVGELFF. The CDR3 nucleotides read TGTGCCAGCAGTGACCAGGAGGTCGGGGAGCTGTTTTTT.

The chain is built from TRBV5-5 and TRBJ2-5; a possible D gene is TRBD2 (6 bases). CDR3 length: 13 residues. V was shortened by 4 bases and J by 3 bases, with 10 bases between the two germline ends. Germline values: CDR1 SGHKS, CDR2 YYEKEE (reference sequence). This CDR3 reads CASSRPGEETQYF. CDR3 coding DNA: TGTGCCAGCAGCCGTCCGGGGGAAGAGACCCAGTACTTC.

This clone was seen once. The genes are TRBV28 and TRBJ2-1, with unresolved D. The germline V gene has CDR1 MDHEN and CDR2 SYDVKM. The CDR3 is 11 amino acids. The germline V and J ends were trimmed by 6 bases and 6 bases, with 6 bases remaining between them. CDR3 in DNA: TGTGCCAGCAGCCTCGTCAATGAGCAGTTCTTC. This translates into CASSLVNEQFF.

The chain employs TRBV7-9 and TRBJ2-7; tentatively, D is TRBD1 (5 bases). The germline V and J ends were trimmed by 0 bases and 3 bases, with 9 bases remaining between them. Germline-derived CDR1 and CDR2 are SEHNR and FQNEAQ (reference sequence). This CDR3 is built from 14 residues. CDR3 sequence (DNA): TGTGCCAGCAGCTTAGCGACAGCGATCTACGAGCAGTACTTC. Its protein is CASSLATAIYEQYF. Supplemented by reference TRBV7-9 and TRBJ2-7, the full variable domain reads DTGVSQNPRHKITKRGQNVTFRCDPISEHNRLYWYRQTLGQGPEFLTYFQNEAQLEKSRLLSDRFSAERPKGSFSTLEIQRTEQGDSAMYLCASSLATAIYEQYFGPGTRLTVT.

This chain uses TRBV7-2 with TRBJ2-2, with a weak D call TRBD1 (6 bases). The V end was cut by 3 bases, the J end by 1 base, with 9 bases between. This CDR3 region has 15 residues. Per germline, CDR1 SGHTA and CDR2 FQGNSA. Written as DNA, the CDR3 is TGTGCCAGCAGCTTGAGAGGGGGGAACACCGGGGAGCTGTTTTTT. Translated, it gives CASSLRGGNTGELFF.